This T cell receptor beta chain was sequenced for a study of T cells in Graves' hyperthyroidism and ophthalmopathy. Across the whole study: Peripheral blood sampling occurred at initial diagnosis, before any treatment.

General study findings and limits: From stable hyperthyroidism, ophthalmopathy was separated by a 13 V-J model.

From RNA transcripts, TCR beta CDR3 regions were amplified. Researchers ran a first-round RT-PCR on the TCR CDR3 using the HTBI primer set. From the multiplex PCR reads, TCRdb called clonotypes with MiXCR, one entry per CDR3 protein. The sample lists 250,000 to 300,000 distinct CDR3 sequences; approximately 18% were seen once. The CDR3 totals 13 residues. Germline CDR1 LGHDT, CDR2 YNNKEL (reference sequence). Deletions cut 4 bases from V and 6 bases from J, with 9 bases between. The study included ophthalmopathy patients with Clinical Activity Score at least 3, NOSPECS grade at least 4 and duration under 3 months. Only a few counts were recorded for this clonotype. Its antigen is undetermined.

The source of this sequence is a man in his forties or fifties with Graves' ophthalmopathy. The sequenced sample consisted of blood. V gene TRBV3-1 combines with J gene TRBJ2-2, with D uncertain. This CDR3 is CASSPTSSGELFF. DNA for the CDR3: TGTGCCAGCAGCCCCACGTCGTCCGGGGAGCTGTTTTTT. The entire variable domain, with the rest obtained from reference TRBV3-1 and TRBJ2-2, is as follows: DTAVSQTPKYLVTQMGNDKSIKCEQNLGHDTMYWYKQDSKKFLKIMFSYNNKELIINETVPNRFSPKSPDKAHLNLHINSLELGDSAVYFCASSPTSSGELFFGEGSRLTVL.